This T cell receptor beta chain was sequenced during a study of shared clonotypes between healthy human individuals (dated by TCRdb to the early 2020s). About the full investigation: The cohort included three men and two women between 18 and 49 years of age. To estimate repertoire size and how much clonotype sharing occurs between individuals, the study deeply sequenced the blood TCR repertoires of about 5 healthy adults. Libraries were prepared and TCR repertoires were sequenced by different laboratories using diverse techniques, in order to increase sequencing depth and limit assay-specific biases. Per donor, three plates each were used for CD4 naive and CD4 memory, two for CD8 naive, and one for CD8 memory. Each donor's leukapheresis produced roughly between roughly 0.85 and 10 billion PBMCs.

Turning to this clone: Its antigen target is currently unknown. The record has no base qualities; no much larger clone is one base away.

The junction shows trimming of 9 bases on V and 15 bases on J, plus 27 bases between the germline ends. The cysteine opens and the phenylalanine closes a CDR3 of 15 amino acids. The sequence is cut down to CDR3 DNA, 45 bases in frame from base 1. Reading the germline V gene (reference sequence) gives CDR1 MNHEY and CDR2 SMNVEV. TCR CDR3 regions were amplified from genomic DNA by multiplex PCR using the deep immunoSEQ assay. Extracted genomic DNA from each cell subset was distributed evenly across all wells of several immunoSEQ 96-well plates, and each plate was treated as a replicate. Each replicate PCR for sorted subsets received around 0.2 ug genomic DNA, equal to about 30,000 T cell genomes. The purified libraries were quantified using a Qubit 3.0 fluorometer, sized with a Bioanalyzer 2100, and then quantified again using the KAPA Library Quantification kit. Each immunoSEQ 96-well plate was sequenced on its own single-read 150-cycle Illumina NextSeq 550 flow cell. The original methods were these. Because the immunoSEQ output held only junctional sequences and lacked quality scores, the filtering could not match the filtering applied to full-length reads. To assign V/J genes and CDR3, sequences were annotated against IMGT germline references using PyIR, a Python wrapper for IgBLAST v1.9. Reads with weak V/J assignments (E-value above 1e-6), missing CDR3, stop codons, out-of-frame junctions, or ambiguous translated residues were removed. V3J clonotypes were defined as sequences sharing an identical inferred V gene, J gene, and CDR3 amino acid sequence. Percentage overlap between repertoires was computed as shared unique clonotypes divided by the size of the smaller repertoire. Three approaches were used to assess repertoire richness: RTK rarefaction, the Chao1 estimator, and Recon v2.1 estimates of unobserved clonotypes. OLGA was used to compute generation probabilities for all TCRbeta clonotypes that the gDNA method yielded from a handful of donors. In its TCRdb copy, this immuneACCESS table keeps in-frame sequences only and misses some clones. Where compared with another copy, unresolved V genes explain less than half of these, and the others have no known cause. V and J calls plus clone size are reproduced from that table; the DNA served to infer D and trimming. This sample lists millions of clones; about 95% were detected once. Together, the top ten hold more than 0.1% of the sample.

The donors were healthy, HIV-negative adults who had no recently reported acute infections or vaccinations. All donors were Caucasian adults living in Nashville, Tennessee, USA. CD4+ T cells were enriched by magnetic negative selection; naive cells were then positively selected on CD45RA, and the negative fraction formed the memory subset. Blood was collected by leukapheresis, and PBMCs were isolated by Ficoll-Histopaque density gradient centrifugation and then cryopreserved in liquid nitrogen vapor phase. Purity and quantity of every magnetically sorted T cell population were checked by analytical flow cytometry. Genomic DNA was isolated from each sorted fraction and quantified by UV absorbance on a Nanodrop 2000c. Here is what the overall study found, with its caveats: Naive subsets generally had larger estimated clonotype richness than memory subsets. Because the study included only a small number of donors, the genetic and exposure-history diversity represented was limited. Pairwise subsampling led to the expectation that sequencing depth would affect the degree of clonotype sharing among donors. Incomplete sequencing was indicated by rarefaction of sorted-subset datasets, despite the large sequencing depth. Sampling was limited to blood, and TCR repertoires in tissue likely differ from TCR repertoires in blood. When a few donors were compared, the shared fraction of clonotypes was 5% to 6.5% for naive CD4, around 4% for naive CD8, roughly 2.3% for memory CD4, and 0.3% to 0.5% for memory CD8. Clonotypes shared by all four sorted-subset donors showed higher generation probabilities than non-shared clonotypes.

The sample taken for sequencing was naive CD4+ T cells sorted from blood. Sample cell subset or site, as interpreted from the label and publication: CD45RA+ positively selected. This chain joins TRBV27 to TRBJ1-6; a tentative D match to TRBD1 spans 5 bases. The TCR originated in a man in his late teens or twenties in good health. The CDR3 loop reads CASQRNRDRRGLLHF. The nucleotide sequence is TGTGCCAGTCAACGTAACCGGGACCGCCGAGGGCTCCTCCACTTT.